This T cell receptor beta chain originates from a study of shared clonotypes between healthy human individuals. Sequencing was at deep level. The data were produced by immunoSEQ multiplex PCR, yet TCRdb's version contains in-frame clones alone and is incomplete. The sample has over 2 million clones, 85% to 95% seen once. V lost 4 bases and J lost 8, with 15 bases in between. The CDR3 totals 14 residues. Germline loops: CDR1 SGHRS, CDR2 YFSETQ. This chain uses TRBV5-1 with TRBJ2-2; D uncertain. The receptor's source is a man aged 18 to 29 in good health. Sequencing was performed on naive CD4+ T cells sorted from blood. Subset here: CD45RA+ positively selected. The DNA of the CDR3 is TGCGCCAGCAGCGTATCCGCCCAAACGGGGGAGCTGTTTTTT. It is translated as CASSVSAQTGELFF.